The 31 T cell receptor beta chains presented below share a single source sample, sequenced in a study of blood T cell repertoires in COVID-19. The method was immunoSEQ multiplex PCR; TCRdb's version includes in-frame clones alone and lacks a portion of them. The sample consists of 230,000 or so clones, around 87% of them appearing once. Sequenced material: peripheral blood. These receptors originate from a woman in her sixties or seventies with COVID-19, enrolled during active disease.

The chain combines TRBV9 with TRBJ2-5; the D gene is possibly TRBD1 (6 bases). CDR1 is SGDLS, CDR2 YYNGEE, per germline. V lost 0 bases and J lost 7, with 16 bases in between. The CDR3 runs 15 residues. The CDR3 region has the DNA TGTGCCAGCAGCGTAGAGGCAGGGGTTGTAGGGACCCAGTACTTC. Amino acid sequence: CASSVEAGVVGTQYF.

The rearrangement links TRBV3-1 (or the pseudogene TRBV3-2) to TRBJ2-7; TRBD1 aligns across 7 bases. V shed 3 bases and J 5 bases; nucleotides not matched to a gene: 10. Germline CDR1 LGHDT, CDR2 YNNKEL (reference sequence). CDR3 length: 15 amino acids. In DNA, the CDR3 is TGTGCCAGCAGCCAGTGGGTAACAGGGGTGGACGAGCAGTACTTC. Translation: CASSQWVTGVDEQYF.

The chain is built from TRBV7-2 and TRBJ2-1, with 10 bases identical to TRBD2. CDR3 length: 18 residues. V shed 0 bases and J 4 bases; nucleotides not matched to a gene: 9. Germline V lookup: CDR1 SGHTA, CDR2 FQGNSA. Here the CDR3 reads CASSLASVAGGGYNEQFF. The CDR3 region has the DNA TGTGCCAGCAGCTTAGCTTCAGTAGCGGGGGGCGGTTACAATGAGCAGTTCTTC.

As DNA, the CDR3 is TGTGCCAGCAGTTTGGCTCCACTTCAGGGGGCAAAGACCCAGTACTTC. Translation: CASSLAPLQGAKTQYF. J is TRBJ2-5 and V is TRBV27; TRBD1 agrees at 8 bases. CDR3 length: 16 amino acids. Germline CDR1 MNHEY, CDR2 SMNVEV (reference sequence). J was trimmed by 6 bases and V by 3 bases; bases with no gene match: 12.

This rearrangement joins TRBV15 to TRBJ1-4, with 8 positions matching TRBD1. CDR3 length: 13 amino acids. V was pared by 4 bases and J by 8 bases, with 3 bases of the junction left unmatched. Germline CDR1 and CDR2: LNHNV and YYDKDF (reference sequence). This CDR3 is CATSKDRVEKLFF. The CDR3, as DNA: TGTGCCACCAGCAAGGACAGGGTGGAAAAACTGTTTTTT.

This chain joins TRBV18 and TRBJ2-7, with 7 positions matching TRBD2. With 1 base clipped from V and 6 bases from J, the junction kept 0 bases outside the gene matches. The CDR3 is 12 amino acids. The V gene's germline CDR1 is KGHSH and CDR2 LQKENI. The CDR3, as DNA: TGTGCCAGCTCACCACGGGGGGGCGAGCAGTACTTC. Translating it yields CASSPRGGEQYF.

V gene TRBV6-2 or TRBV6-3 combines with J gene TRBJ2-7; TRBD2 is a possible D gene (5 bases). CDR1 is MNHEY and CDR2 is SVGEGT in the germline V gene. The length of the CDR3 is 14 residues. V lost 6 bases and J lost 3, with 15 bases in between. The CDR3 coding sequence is TGTGCCAGCAGGTACACCGCGGGTCTCTACGAGCAGTACTTC. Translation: CASRYTAGLYEQYF.

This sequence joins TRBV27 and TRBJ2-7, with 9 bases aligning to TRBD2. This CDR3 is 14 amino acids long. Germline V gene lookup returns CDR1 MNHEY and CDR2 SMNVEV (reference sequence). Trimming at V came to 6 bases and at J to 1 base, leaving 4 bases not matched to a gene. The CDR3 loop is CASSLAGRSYEQYF. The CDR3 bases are TGTGCCAGCAGCCTAGCGGGGAGGTCCTACGAGCAGTACTTC.

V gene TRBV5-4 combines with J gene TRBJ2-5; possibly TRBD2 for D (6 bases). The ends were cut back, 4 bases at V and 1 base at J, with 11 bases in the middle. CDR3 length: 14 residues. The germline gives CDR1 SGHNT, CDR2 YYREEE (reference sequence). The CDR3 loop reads CASSLEGSQETQYF. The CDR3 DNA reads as TGTGCCAGCAGCCTGGAGGGGTCCCAAGAGACCCAGTACTTC.

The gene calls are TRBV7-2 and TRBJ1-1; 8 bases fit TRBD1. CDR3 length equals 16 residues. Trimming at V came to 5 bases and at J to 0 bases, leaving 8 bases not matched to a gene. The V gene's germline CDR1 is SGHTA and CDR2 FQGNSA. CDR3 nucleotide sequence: TGTGCCAGCAGCCTCAGGGGGCCAAGCATGAACACTGAAGCTTTCTTT. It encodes CASSLRGPSMNTEAFF.

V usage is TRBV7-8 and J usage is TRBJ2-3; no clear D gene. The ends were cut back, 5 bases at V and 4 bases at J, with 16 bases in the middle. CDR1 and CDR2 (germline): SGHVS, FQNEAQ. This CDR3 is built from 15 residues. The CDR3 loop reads CASSILRVLPDTQYF. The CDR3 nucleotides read TGTGCCAGCAGCATCCTCCGGGTCCTACCAGATACGCAGTATTTT.

The DNA of the CDR3 is TGCGCCAGCAGCTCAGGGCTTAACTATGGCTACACCTTC. Protein: CASSSGLNYGYTF. The chain joins TRBV5-1 to TRBJ1-2, with a possible D match to TRBD1 (5 bases). The V gene lost 3 bases and the J gene lost 1 base, with 7 bases spanning the gap. CDR3 length equals 13 residues. CDR1 and CDR2 from the germline V gene are SGHRS and YFSETQ. Full variable domain (outside the CDR3, taken from reference TRBV5-1 and TRBJ1-2): KAGVTQTPRYLIKTRGQQVTLSCSPISGHRSVSWYQQTPGQGLQFLFEYFSETQRNKGNFPGRFSGRQFSNSRSEMNVSTLELGDSALYLCASSSGLNYGYTFGSGTRLTVV.

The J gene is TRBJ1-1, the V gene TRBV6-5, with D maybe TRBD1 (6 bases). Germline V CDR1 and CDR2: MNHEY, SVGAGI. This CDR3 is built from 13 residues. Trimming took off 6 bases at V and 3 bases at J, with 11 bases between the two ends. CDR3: CASSTEGDTEAFF. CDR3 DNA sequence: TGTGCCAGCAGCACTGAGGGGGACACTGAAGCTTTCTTT.

This CDR3 reads CAISDTRQGASLAFF. The CDR3, as DNA: TGTGCCATCAGTGACACCCGGCAGGGGGCTTCTCTGGCTTTCTTT. The genes are TRBV10-3 and TRBJ1-1; 8 bases match TRBD1. This CDR3 is built from 15 residues. V lost 3 bases to trimming and J lost 11 bases; unmatched junction nucleotides: 14. Germline V gives CDR1 ENHRY, CDR2 SYGVKD.

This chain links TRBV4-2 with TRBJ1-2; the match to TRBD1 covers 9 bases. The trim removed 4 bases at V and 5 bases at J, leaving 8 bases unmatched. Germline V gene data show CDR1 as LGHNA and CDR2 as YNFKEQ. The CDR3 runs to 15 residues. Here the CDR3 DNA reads TGTGCCAGCAGCCCACCGGGACAGGGAAGTTATGGCTACACCTTC. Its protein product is CASSPPGQGSYGYTF.

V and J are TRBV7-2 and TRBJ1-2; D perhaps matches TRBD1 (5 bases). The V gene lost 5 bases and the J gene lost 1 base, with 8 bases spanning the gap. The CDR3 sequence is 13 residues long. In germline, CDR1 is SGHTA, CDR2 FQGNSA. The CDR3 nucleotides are TGTGCCAGCAGCGGCAGGGTTAACTATGGCTACACCTTC. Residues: CASSGRVNYGYTF.

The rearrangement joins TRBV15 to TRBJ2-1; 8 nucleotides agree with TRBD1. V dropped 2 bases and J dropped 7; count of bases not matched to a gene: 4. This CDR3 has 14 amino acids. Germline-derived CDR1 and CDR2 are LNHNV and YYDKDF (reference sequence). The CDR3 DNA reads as TGTGCCACCAGCAGAAGGACAGGGAGGAATGAGCAGTTCTTC. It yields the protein CATSRRTGRNEQFF. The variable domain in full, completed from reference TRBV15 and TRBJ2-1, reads DAMVIQNPRYQVTQFGKPVTLSCSQTLNHNVMYWYQQKSSQAPKLLFHYYDKDFNNEADTPDNFQSRRPNTSFCFLDIRSPGLGDTAMYLCATSRRTGRNEQFFGPGTRLTVL.

CDR3 sequence: CASSPPGASSGNTIYF. CDR3 nucleotide sequence: TGTGCCAGCAGCCCACCAGGCGCCAGCTCTGGAAACACCATATATTTT. The chain uses TRBV7-9 and TRBJ1-3; unclear D gene. The germline CDR1 and CDR2 sequences are SEHNR and FQNEAQ (reference sequence). V shed 5 bases and J shed 0 bases, with 14 bases lying between them. This CDR3 region has 16 residues. The variable domain in full, with the rest retrieved from reference TRBV7-9 and TRBJ1-3, is DTGVSQNPRHKITKRGQNVTFRCDPISEHNRLYWYRQTLGQGPEFLTYFQNEAQLEKSRLLSDRFSAERPKGSFSTLEIQRTEQGDSAMYLCASSPPGASSGNTIYFGEGSWLTVV.

CDR3 bases: TGTGCCAGTAGTATCACGGGAGGCCGGTCTGGAAACACCATATATTTT. It is translated as CASSITGGRSGNTIYF. The chain has TRBV19 and TRBJ1-3; D unresolved. The CDR3 is 16 residues long. Germline V gene lookup returns CDR1 LNHDA and CDR2 SQIVND (reference sequence). V was shortened by 3 bases and J by 1 base, with 13 bases between the two germline ends.

CDR3 bases: TGTGCCAGCAGCCCCCTGAGGTCAGGGGCTAACACCGGGGAGCTGTTTTTT. As protein: CASSPLRSGANTGELFF. V is TRBV5-4 and J is TRBJ2-2; possibly TRBD1 for D (6 bases). There are 17 residues in the CDR3. V was clipped by 4 bases and J by 2 bases, with 18 bases between them. The V gene's germline CDR1 is SGHNT and CDR2 YYREEE (reference sequence).

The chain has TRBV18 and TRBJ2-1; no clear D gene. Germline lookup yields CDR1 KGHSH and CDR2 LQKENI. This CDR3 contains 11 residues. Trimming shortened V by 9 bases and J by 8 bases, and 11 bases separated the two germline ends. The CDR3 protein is CASTLADEQFF. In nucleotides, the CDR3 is TGTGCCAGTACGTTGGCCGATGAGCAGTTCTTC.

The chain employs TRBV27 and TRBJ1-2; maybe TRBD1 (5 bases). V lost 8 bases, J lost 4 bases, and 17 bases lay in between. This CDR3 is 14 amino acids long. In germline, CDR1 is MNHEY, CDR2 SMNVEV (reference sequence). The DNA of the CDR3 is TGTGCCAGCTCGGCCTGGGGGGTCCCCTATGGCTACACCTTC. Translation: CASSAWGVPYGYTF.

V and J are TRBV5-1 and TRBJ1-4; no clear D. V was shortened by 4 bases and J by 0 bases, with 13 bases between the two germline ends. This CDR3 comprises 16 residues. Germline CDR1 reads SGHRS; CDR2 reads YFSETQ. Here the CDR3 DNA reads TGCGCCAGCAGCCTACCTGAGGGTACAACTAATGAAAAACTGTTTTTT. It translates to CASSLPEGTTNEKLFF. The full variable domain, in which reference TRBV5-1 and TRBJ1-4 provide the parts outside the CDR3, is KAGVTQTPRYLIKTRGQQVTLSCSPISGHRSVSWYQQTPGQGLQFLFEYFSETQRNKGNFPGRFSGRQFSNSRSEMNVSTLELGDSALYLCASSLPEGTTNEKLFFGSGTQLSVL.

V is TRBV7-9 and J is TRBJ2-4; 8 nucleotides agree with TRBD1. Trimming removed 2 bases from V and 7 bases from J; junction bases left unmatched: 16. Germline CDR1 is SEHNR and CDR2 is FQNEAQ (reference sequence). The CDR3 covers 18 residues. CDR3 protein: CASSLPSRDRRFFNIQYF. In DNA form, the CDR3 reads TGTGCCAGCAGCTTACCATCCCGGGACAGGAGGTTTTTTAACATTCAGTACTTC.

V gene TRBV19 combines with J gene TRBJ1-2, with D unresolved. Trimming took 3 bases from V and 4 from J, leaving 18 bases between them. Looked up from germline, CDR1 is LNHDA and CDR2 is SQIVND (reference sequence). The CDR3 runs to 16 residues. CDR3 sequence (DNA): TGTGCCAGTAGTATTTCGGGGAACAGTGACCGCTATGGCTACACCTTC. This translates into CASSISGNSDRYGYTF.

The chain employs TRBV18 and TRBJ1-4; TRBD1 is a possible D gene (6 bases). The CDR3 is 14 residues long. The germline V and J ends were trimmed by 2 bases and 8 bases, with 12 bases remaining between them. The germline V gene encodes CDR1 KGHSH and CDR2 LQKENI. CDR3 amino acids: CASSPSRGEEKLFF. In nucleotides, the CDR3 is TGTGCCAGCTCACCAAGCAGGGGAGAGGAAAAACTGTTTTTT.

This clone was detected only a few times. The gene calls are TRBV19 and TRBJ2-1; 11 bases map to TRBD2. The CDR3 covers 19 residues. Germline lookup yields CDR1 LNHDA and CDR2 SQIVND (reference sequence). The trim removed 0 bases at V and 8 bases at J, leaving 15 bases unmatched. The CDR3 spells CASSIDAPGVAGGLDEQFF. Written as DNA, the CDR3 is TGTGCCAGTAGTATAGATGCGCCCGGAGTAGCGGGGGGGCTGGATGAGCAGTTCTTC.

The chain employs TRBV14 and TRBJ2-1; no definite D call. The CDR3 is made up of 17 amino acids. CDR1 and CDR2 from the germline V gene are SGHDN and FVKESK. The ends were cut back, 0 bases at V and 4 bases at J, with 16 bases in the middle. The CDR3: CASSQDSRILRYNEQFF. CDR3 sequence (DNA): TGTGCCAGCAGCCAAGATTCGAGAATTCTTCGTTACAATGAGCAGTTCTTC.

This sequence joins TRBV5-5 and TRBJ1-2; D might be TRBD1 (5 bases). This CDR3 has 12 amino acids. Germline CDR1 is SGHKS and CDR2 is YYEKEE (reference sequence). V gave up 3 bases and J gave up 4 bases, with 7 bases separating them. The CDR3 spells CASSSGLYGYTF. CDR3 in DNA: TGTGCCAGCAGCTCGGGACTCTATGGCTACACCTTC.

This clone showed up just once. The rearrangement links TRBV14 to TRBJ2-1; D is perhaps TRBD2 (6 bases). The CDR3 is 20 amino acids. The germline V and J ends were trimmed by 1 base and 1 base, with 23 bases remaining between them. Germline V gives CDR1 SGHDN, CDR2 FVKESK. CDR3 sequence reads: CASSQGYLSPTGVSYNEQFF. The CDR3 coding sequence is TGTGCCAGCAGCCAAGGCTATCTGTCCCCGACGGGGGTATCCTACAATGAGCAGTTCTTC.

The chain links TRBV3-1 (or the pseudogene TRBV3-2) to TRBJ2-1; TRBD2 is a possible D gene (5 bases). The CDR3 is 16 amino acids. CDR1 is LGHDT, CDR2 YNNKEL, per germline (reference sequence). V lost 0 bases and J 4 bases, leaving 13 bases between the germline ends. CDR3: CASSQDRVGGYNEQFF. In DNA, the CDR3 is TGTGCCAGCAGCCAAGATAGGGTCGGAGGTTACAATGAGCAGTTCTTC.